The next 20 T cell receptor beta chains were all read from a single sample in a study of T cells in Graves' hyperthyroidism and ophthalmopathy (dated by TCRdb to about 2019). Library creation used multiplex PCR. Sequencing instrument: Illumina HiSeq 2000. The TCR beta CDR3 regions were amplified from the RNA transcripts. For the first round of RT-PCR on the TCR CDR3, the HTBI primer set was used together with the Qiagen OneStep RT-PCR kit. TCRdb reworked the public reads: Q25 trimming with fastp, MiXCR clone assembly, productive beta chains retained. Rows merge per CDR3 protein into single entries with the most common DNA and genes. This sample holds about 600,000 distinct CDR3 sequences; 12% to 15% were observed only once. Of the sample, approximately 6.4% falls within the top ten clones. Sequenced: blood. The receptors shown here come from a woman between 18 and 29 years old with Graves' ophthalmopathy.

This clonotype was seen just once. The gene calls are TRBV28 and TRBJ2-7; 12 bases map to TRBD2. V lost 6 bases and J lost 3; bases outside the gene matches: 12. This CDR3 is built from 17 residues. Germline V gives CDR1 MDHEN, CDR2 SYDVKM. The CDR3 spells CASRLTGLAGGGYEQYF. CDR3 in DNA: TGTGCCAGCAGACTAACGGGGCTAGCGGGAGGGGGCTACGAGCAGTACTTC.

This clonotype was seen repeatedly, ten times or more. The J gene is TRBJ2-1, the V gene TRBV6-2 or TRBV6-3, with TRBD1 identical over 9 bases. Germline V CDR1 and CDR2: MNHEY, SVGEGT. J lost 6 bases, V lost 5 bases, and 8 bases had no gene match. The CDR3 runs to 15 residues. CDR3 in amino acids: CASSHRDRVPNEQFF. Written as DNA, the CDR3 is TGTGCCAGCAGTCACCGGGACAGGGTTCCCAATGAGCAGTTCTTC.

This clonotype showed up just a few times. The chain couples TRBV5-5 to TRBJ2-7, with TRBD1 matching over 11 bases. CDR3 length equals 15 residues. CDR1 and CDR2 (germline): SGHKS, YYEKEE (reference sequence). With 4 bases clipped from V and 2 bases from J, the junction kept 5 bases outside the gene matches. The CDR3 sequence is CASSQGQGEAYEQYF. As DNA, the CDR3 is TGTGCCAGCAGCCAGGGACAGGGGGAAGCCTACGAGCAGTACTTC. Full variable domain (missing parts from reference TRBV5-5 and TRBJ2-7): DAGVTQSPTHLIKTRGQQVTLRCSPISGHKSVSWYQQVLGQGPQFIFQYYEKEERGRGNFPDRFSARQFPNYSSELNVNALLLGDSALYLCASSQGQGEAYEQYFGPGTRLTVT.

This clonotype was seen more than once but under ten times. The rearrangement uses TRBV6-1 and TRBJ2-7, with 10 bases identical to TRBD2. Per germline, CDR1 MNHNS and CDR2 SASEGT. CDR3 length: 18 amino acids. V lost 5 bases, J lost 5 bases, and 18 bases stayed unmatched. CDR3 nucleotides: TGTGCCAGCAGTCCTCTGTTTCCAGCGGGAGGGGTTAGGGACGAGCAGTACTTC. Translating it yields CASSPLFPAGGVRDEQYF.

The chain links TRBV9 to TRBJ2-3, with 8 bases aligning to TRBD2. Germline-derived CDR1 and CDR2 are SGDLS and YYNGEE. V dropped 3 bases and J dropped 0; count of bases not matched to a gene: 6. CDR3 size: 16 residues. The CDR3 DNA reads TGTGCCAGCAGCGCGGGAGGGGGGGTAAGCACAGATACGCAGTATTTT. Translated: CASSAGGGVSTDTQYF.

The sample holds a few counts of this clonotype. The chain couples TRBV9 to TRBJ1-1, with a tentative D call TRBD1 (6 bases). V lost 0 bases to trimming and J lost 5 bases, with 17 bases between them. CDR3 size: 16 residues. Germline V gives CDR1 SGDLS, CDR2 YYNGEE. CDR3 residues: CASSVGTLRGGTEAFF. CDR3 DNA sequence: TGTGCCAGCAGCGTAGGCACCTTGAGGGGGGGGACTGAAGCTTTCTTT.

In regard to this clonotype: A much larger clone differs by one base, so this may be a read error. The rearrangement uses TRBV7-9 and TRBJ2-7; D ambiguous. The length of the CDR3 is 16 residues. V was clipped by 1 base and J by 3 bases, with 16 bases between them. Germline CDR1 reads SEHNR; CDR2 reads FQNEAQ (reference sequence). The chain's CDR3 is CASSLEGRTFVYEQYF. CDR3 coding DNA: TGTGCCAGCAGCTTAGAAGGGCGAACGTTTGTCTACGAGCAGTACTTC.

The sample holds many counts of this clonotype. The chain joins TRBV7-3 to TRBJ2-5, with a tentative D call TRBD2 (6 bases). CDR3 length: 13 residues. Per the germline V gene, CDR1 is SGHTA and CDR2 is FQGTGA. The V and J ends lost 5 bases and 5 bases respectively, with 12 bases between them. CDR3 DNA: TGTGCCAGCAGCGGGGGGTTCGCGGAGACCCAGTACTTC. This translates into CASSGGFAETQYF.

This clonotype was detected many times. The chain combines TRBV30 with TRBJ2-7; either TRBD1 or TRBD2 may supply D (5 bases each). Per the germline V gene, CDR1 is GTSNPN and CDR2 is SVGIG (reference sequence). V was trimmed by 1 base and J by 4 bases, leaving 14 bases between them. The CDR3 is 14 amino acids. CDR3 residues: CAWSAGLLGYEQYF. CDR3 DNA sequence: TGTGCCTGGAGTGCGGGGCTCTTGGGATACGAGCAGTACTTC.

The V gene is TRBV14, the J gene TRBJ2-7; the D gene is possibly TRBD1 (5 bases). V was pared by 3 bases and J by 3 bases, with 21 bases between. The length of the CDR3 is 17 residues. CDR1 and CDR2 (germline): SGHDN, FVKESK. CDR3 loop: CASSQYQGSTSFYEQYF. The CDR3, as DNA: TGTGCCAGCAGCCAGTATCAGGGTTCGACTTCTTTCTACGAGCAGTACTTC.

Many counts were recorded for this clonotype. This sequence joins TRBV12-3 or TRBV12-4 and TRBJ2-7; the D gene is possibly TRBD1 (6 bases). The CDR3 length is 14 residues. V lost 4 bases and J lost 3, with 13 bases in between. CDR3 bases: TGTGCCAGCAGTTCGTGGGACACCTTCTACGAGCAGTACTTC. Its protein is CASSSWDTFYEQYF.

There are many counts of this clonotype. The genes are TRBV7-9 and TRBJ2-7; unclear D gene. V was shortened by 2 bases and J by 7 bases, with 9 bases between the two germline ends. There are 12 residues in the CDR3. Germline values: CDR1 SEHNR, CDR2 FQNEAQ (reference sequence). CDR3 region: CASSLRPDEQYF. The CDR3, as DNA: TGTGCCAGCAGCTTAAGACCAGATGAGCAGTACTTC.

This clonotype was recorded many times. V gene TRBV15 combines with J gene TRBJ1-1, with D perhaps matching TRBD1 (6 bases). The CDR3 is made up of 15 amino acids. Germline V gene lookup returns CDR1 LNHNV and CDR2 YYDKDF (reference sequence). The V end was cut by 3 bases, the J end by 4 bases, with 15 bases between. CDR3 loop: CATSSAGGAGTEAFF. CDR3 bases: TGTGCCACCAGCAGTGCTGGGGGCGCAGGCACTGAAGCTTTCTTT.

The table lists this clonotype with many counts. The V call is TRBV7-9, the J call TRBJ2-7; either TRBD1 or TRBD2 may fit D (6 bases each). The CDR3 is 14 amino acids. V lost 6 bases to trimming and J lost 1 base, with 13 bases between them. Germline lookup yields CDR1 SEHNR and CDR2 FQNEAQ (reference sequence). In nucleotides, the CDR3 is TGTGCCAGCAGTTCCCCGGGGGCATCCTACGAGCAGTACTTC. Translated, it gives CASSSPGASYEQYF.

V is TRBV27 and J is TRBJ2-2, with TRBD1 matching over 10 bases. CDR1 is MNHEY and CDR2 is SMNVEV in the germline V gene (reference sequence). V was clipped by 7 bases and J by 3 bases; unmatched bases: 23. The CDR3 extends over 21 amino acids. DNA of the CDR3: TGTGCCAGCACGGATCAGTTAGGGCGGATAGGCGGACAGGGGGACACCGGGGAGCTGTTTTTT. This encodes CASTDQLGRIGGQGDTGELFF.

The gene calls are TRBV12-3 or TRBV12-4 and TRBJ2-1; D remains ambiguous. The length of the CDR3 is 11 residues. V shed 6 bases and J shed 6 bases, with 6 bases lying between them. The chain's CDR3 is CASSQLNEQFF. The CDR3 region has the DNA TGTGCCAGCAGCCAACTCAATGAGCAGTTCTTC.

In this sample, this clonotype turned up a few times. This rearrangement joins TRBV4-1 to TRBJ2-1; 7 bases match TRBD2. V shed 0 bases, J shed 4 bases, and the junction held 6 bases outside the gene matches. This CDR3 is 16 amino acids long. CDR1 and CDR2 (germline): MGHRA, YSYEKL. The CDR3 DNA follows: TGCGCCAGCAGCCAAGATCCCGGACTAGATTACAATGAGCAGTTCTTC. Translation: CASSQDPGLDYNEQFF.

Notes on this clonotype: The CDR3 end shows no conserved phenylalanine or tryptophan, and so a read error is likely. V and J are TRBV19 and TRBJ1-5; D is possibly TRBD1 (5 bases). Between the trimmed V and J ends, which lost 5 bases and 2 bases, there was a span of 10 bases. The CDR3 has 14 residues. CDR1 and CDR2 (germline): LNHDA, SQIVND (reference sequence). CDR3 sequence (DNA): TGTGCCAGTAGTCAGACAGCCGGCAATCAGCCCCAGCATCTT. It translates to CASSQTAGNQPQHL.

This clonotype was picked up many times. The chain is built from TRBV7-9 and TRBJ2-3; TRBD2 matches 8 bases. CDR1 and CDR2 (germline): SEHNR, FQNEAQ (reference sequence). The CDR3 is made up of 12 amino acids. This CDR3 reads CAGLAGSDTQYF. The DNA of the CDR3 is TGTGCAGGGTTAGCGGGATCAGATACGCAGTATTTT.

This clonotype was seen repeatedly, ten times or more. This chain joins TRBV18 and TRBJ2-7; possibly TRBD1 for D (5 bases). The CDR3 runs to 14 residues. V shed 0 bases and J shed 7 bases, with 13 bases lying between them. From germline, CDR1 is KGHSH and CDR2 LQKENI. DNA of the CDR3: TGTGCCAGCTCACCACCGGGCAGGGCGAGGGAGCAGTACTTC. It codes for CASSPPGRAREQYF.